This TCR beta chain was sequenced for a study of identical twins. The CDR3 has 15 residues. The V segment lost 1 base and the J segment 7 bases; nucleotides outside the gene matches: 9. Per germline, CDR1 SEHNR and CDR2 FQNEAQ (reference sequence). TCRdb itself ran the 5' RACE reads through MiXCR, one entry per CDR3 protein. The repertoire holds approximately 550,000 distinct CDR3 sequences, 20% to 25% seen once, with approximately 0.49% in the top ten. The same specimen was also included in a second study, on yellow fever vaccine responses in identical twins.

The chain employs TRBV7-9 and TRBJ2-7; TRBD1 matches 8 bases. The sequenced sample was CD4+ T cells sorted from blood. This sequence originates from a woman aged 18-29 years in good health. CDR3 bases: TGTGCCAGCAGCTTAGGGGGACAGGCGTTCGGGGAGCAGTACTTC. It translates to CASSLGGQAFGEQYF.